Below, 28 T cell receptor beta chains from the same sample are listed, as sequenced in a study of T cells in localized non-small cell lung cancer. Profiling relied on immunoSEQ multiplex PCR, and the TCRdb table lists in-frame clones only, not all of them. Among tens of thousands of clones listed, about 90% were seen once. Sequences were derived from peripheral blood, sampled before any cancer treatment. The receptors derive from a male donor aged 60 or over with stage I squamous cell lung carcinoma.

The rearrangement uses TRBV19 and TRBJ1-3; D perhaps matches TRBD1 (6 bases). V dropped 5 bases and J dropped 0 bases, with 8 bases sitting between them. CDR3 size: 14 residues. Germline-derived CDR1 and CDR2 are LNHDA and SQIVND (reference sequence). CDR3 loop: CASSDRTSGNTIYF. The CDR3 DNA reads as TGTGCCAGTAGTGACAGGACCTCTGGAAACACCATATATTTT.

The CDR3 DNA reads TGTGCCAGCAAGAGACCGACCAATTCACCCCTCCACTTT. Encoded protein: CASKRPTNSPLHF. The V call is TRBV6-6, the J call TRBJ1-6; D ambiguous. V was trimmed by 7 bases and J by 7 bases, leaving 11 bases between them. CDR1 and CDR2 (germline): MNHNY, SVGAGI (reference sequence). The CDR3 has 13 amino acids.

The chain couples TRBV21-1 to TRBJ1-1. TRBV21-1 is recorded as a pseudogene. This CDR3 comprises 15 residues. CDR3 residues: CASSKVAGGDTEAFF. The CDR3 nucleotides are TGTGCCAGCAGCAAAGTGGCCGGGGGGGACACTGAAGCTTTCTTT.

V and J are TRBV7-6 and TRBJ2-7; 10 bases fit TRBD1. V gave up 5 bases and J gave up 6 bases; unmatched junction bases: 7. CDR3 size: 14 residues. Germline-derived CDR1 and CDR2 are SGHVS and FNYEAQ. The CDR3: CASSGGTGEGEQYF. CDR3 nucleotides: TGTGCCAGCAGCGGCGGGACAGGGGAGGGCGAGCAGTACTTC.

This chain uses TRBV6-5 with TRBJ2-7; D is possibly TRBD1 or TRBD2 (5 bases each). Germline V gene sequence: CDR1 MNHEY, CDR2 SVGAGI. V dropped 5 bases and J dropped 2 bases, with 16 bases sitting between them. The CDR3 sequence is 15 residues long. The CDR3 DNA reads TGTGCCAGCAGTCCCCTATTCGGGGACGCCTACGAGCAGTACTTC. As protein: CASSPLFGDAYEQYF.

The CDR3 sequence is CASSLVEVPFSGANVLTF. DNA of the CDR3: TGTGCCAGCAGCTTGGTGGAGGTACCTTTCTCTGGGGCCAACGTCCTGACTTTC. The chain is built from TRBV5-4 and TRBJ2-6, with D possibly TRBD2 on 5 matching bases. Germline loops: CDR1 SGHNT, CDR2 YYREEE (reference sequence). This CDR3 is built from 18 residues. V lost 0 bases, J lost 0 bases, and 13 bases lay in between.

The chain couples TRBV19 to TRBJ2-7; D is tentatively TRBD1 or TRBD2 (5 bases each). This CDR3 is built from 16 residues. Between the trimmed V and J ends, which lost 5 bases and 6 bases, there was a span of 23 bases. The germline gives CDR1 LNHDA, CDR2 SQIVND (reference sequence). In nucleotides, the CDR3 is TGTGCCAGTAGTTCAGAGGGGCTTTGGTCGTTGGCCGAGCAGTACTTC. Translating it yields CASSSEGLWSLAEQYF.

The rearrangement joins TRBV5-4 to TRBJ1-5; no firm D call. Germline assignment: CDR1 SGHNT and CDR2 YYREEE (reference sequence). The CDR3 sequence is 12 residues long. The V gene lost 0 bases and the J gene lost 6 bases, with 4 bases spanning the gap. CDR3 nucleotide sequence: TGTGCCAGCAGCTTGGATGGTCAGCCCCAGCATTTT. Translation gives CASSLDGQPQHF.

The chain joins TRBV10-3 to TRBJ2-1; 10 bases match TRBD2. CDR1 and CDR2 from the germline V gene are ENHRY and SYGVKD. Trimming removed 4 bases from V and 4 bases from J; junction bases left unmatched: 4. CDR3 length: 15 amino acids. The CDR3 DNA follows: TGTGCCATCAGTGCAACTAGCGGGGCTTACAATGAGCAGTTCTTC. It translates to CAISATSGAYNEQFF.

The chain carries TRBV29-1 and TRBJ1-1, with 9 bases fitting TRBD1. Germline-derived CDR1 and CDR2 are SQVTM and ANQGSEA. This CDR3 region has 15 residues. V was pared by 7 bases and J by 0 bases, with 9 bases of the junction left unmatched. The CDR3, as DNA: TGCAGCGCCCGGACAGGGGCTACGATGAACACTGAAGCTTTCTTT. This gives the protein CSARTGATMNTEAFF.

This chain connects TRBV30 to TRBJ2-7; TRBD1 agrees at 7 bases. Germline CDR1 and CDR2: GTSNPN and SVGIG (reference sequence). J was trimmed by 1 base and V by 0 bases; bases with no gene match: 6. This CDR3 has 15 residues. The CDR3 nucleotides are TGTGCCTGGAGTGTAATGGGCAGGGGGTCCTACGAGCAGTACTTC. Its translation is CAWSVMGRGSYEQYF.

The V gene is TRBV6-5, the J gene TRBJ1-4; no definite D call. CDR1 and CDR2 (germline): MNHEY, SVGAGI. The CDR3 runs 15 residues. With 2 bases removed from V and 2 bases from J, the gap between germline ends came to 9 bases. The CDR3 DNA follows: TGTGCCAGCAGTTACATGGGGAGTACTAATGAAAAACTGTTTTTT. This sequence encodes CASSYMGSTNEKLFF.

The rearrangement uses TRBV19 and TRBJ2-7; D is uncertain. V shed 3 bases and J shed 3 bases, with 9 bases lying between them. The V gene's germline CDR1 is LNHDA and CDR2 SQIVND (reference sequence). There are 13 residues in the CDR3. In DNA, the CDR3 is TGTGCCAGTAGTATGGAAACTTACTACGAGCAGTACTTC. This codes for CASSMETYYEQYF.

The rearrangement uses TRBV12-5 and TRBJ2-1, with D possibly TRBD1 on 5 matching bases. The CDR3 consists of 13 residues. CDR1 and CDR2 (germline): LGHNT, FRNRAP. Trimming shortened V by 6 bases and J by 7 bases, and 13 bases separated the two germline ends. For the CDR3, the DNA is TGTGCTAGTGGCCTGAGGCAGGGAAATGAGCAGTTCTTC. It yields the protein CASGLRQGNEQFF.

This rearrangement joins TRBV7-3 to TRBJ2-2; a weak D match, TRBD2 (6 bases). V was clipped by 7 bases and J by 4 bases, with 10 bases between them. This CDR3 region has 13 residues. Germline CDR1 SGHTA, CDR2 FQGTGA. The CDR3 spells CASTTSPTGELFF. The CDR3 nucleotides are TGTGCCAGCACCACTAGCCCCACCGGGGAGCTGTTTTTT.

V is TRBV5-1 and J is TRBJ1-2; D is unclear. Germline V gives CDR1 SGHRS, CDR2 YFSETQ. V was trimmed by 1 base and J by 4 bases, leaving 11 bases between them. This CDR3 spans 14 amino acids. CDR3 DNA sequence: TGCGCCAGCAGCTTGATGGGATCGGGCTATGGCTACACCTTC. As protein: CASSLMGSGYGYTF.

The V and J genes are TRBV6-1 and TRBJ1-2; unclear D gene. The CDR3 is made up of 11 amino acids. Germline-derived CDR1 and CDR2 are MNHNS and SASEGT. The V end was cut by 6 bases, the J end by 6 bases, with 8 bases between. DNA for the CDR3: TGTGCCAGCAGCCAGGACCATGGCTACACCTTC. Translated, it gives CASSQDHGYTF.

J is TRBJ2-2 and V is TRBV7-2, with D perhaps TRBD1 (6 bases). Deletions cut 5 bases from V and 7 bases from J, with 14 bases between. CDR3 length: 14 residues. Germline V CDR1 and CDR2: SGHTA, FQGNSA. The CDR3 here is CASSPRRGNGELFF. The CDR3 coding sequence is TGTGCCAGCAGCCCGAGAAGGGGGAACGGGGAGCTGTTTTTT.

The chain joins TRBV15 to TRBJ2-7; a weak D match, TRBD2 (6 bases). Germline CDR1 reads LNHNV; CDR2 reads YYDKDF (reference sequence). The CDR3 runs to 13 residues. The ends were cut back, 4 bases at V and 5 bases at J, with 12 bases in the middle. This CDR3 is CATSIGGTHEQYF. Written as DNA, the CDR3 is TGTGCCACCAGCATAGGAGGGACCCACGAGCAGTACTTC.

The chain uses TRBV5-1 and TRBJ1-2; D is perhaps TRBD1 (5 bases). This CDR3 is 13 amino acids long. CDR1 and CDR2 from the germline V gene are SGHRS and YFSETQ. V was trimmed by 4 bases and J by 10 bases, leaving 17 bases between them. The chain's CDR3 is CASSAGYMGDYTF. The CDR3, as DNA: TGCGCCAGCAGCGCCGGGTACATGGGGGACTACACCTTC.

The chain links TRBV5-1 to TRBJ1-2, with unresolved D. V was pared by 2 bases and J by 4 bases, with 21 bases between. Germline V gene sequence: CDR1 SGHRS, CDR2 YFSETQ. The CDR3 covers 17 residues. Written as DNA, the CDR3 is TGCGCCAGCAGCTTTCACACTTGGCAGGTTAAGGGCTATGGCTACACCTTC. Translated: CASSFHTWQVKGYGYTF.

This chain uses TRBV28 with TRBJ2-3; 8 bases agree with TRBD1. Germline CDR1 MDHEN, CDR2 SYDVKM. V shed 7 bases, J shed 4 bases, and the junction held 13 bases outside the gene matches. The CDR3 loop spans 16 amino acids. The chain's CDR3 is CASTTLRQGFADTQYF. The CDR3 DNA reads as TGTGCCAGCACCACACTCCGACAGGGGTTTGCAGATACGCAGTATTTT. The full variable domain, with the rest looked up from reference TRBV28 and TRBJ2-3, is DVKVTQSSRYLVKRTGEKVFLECVQDMDHENMFWYRQDPGLGLRLIYFSYDVKMKEKGDIPEGYSVSREKKERFSLILESASTNQTSMYLCASTTLRQGFADTQYFGPGTRLTVL.

This chain connects TRBV5-1 to TRBJ1-1; 7 positions agree with TRBD1. From germline, CDR1 is SGHRS and CDR2 YFSETQ. This CDR3 is built from 14 residues. V dropped 2 bases and J dropped 1; count of bases not matched to a gene: 2. The CDR3 loop reads CASSLRQGNTEAFF. The CDR3 bases are TGCGCCAGCAGCTTACGACAGGGGAACACTGAAGCTTTCTTT.

This chain links TRBV10-3 with TRBJ2-1, with 9 nucleotides matching TRBD2. The V gene's germline CDR1 is ENHRY and CDR2 SYGVKD. V dropped 2 bases and J dropped 7; count of bases not matched to a gene: 9. This CDR3 contains 16 residues. CDR3 nucleotides: TGTGCCATCAGTGAGAGCCCAGGCGGGGGGGCAAATGAGCAGTTCTTC. It encodes CAISESPGGGANEQFF.

The chain links TRBV6-6 to TRBJ2-1; 7 positions match TRBD1. The CDR3 covers 13 residues. Germline CDR1 reads MNHNY; CDR2 reads SVGAGI (reference sequence). Trimming took 6 bases from V and 5 from J; bases not matched to a gene: 4. Here the CDR3 reads CASRGDRNNEQFF. DNA of the CDR3: TGTGCCAGCAGGGGGGACAGAAACAATGAGCAGTTCTTC.

The rearrangement links TRBV5-5 to TRBJ1-3, with D uncertain. V was shortened by 5 bases and J by 3 bases, with 9 bases between the two germline ends. The CDR3 consists of 13 residues. Germline lookup yields CDR1 SGHKS and CDR2 YYEKEE (reference sequence). CDR3 sequence reads: CASSSLGGNTIYF. CDR3 in DNA: TGTGCCAGCAGTTCACTCGGTGGAAACACCATATATTTT.

The chain is built from TRBV29-1 and TRBJ2-7; D is possibly TRBD1 (7 bases). CDR3 length: 15 residues. Germline-derived CDR1 and CDR2 are SQVTM and ANQGSEA. The V end was cut by 0 bases, the J end by 0 bases, with 12 bases between. CDR3 in DNA: TGCAGCGTTGAAGAATGGAGGGACAGCTCCTACGAGCAGTACTTC. Encoded protein: CSVEEWRDSSYEQYF.

In its sample, this clone was seen a few times. The genes are TRBV6-5 and TRBJ1-6; 8 bases are shared with TRBD1. J was trimmed by 6 bases and V by 5 bases; bases with no gene match: 3. Germline V gene lookup returns CDR1 MNHEY and CDR2 SVGAGI. The CDR3 covers 14 residues. In nucleotides, the CDR3 is TGTGCCAGCAGTCGGGACAGGAGTAATTCACCCCTCCACTTT. It encodes CASSRDRSNSPLHF.